This T cell receptor beta chain was recovered during a study of T cell changes during pregnancy in multiple sclerosis. This table comes from immunoSEQ multiplex PCR, and its TCRdb copy is limited to in-frame clones, with some not included. The sample lists tens of thousands of clones; over 75% were seen once. This clone was observed a handful of times. The source material was CD8+ T cells from peripheral blood mononuclear cells, sampled after pregnancy. The receptor was isolated from a female donor with multiple sclerosis, enrolled in a pregnancy study.

CDR3 DNA sequence: TGTGCCAGCAGCGGGCTAGCGGGAGGTTACCACGAGCAGTACTTC. This codes for CASSGLAGGYHEQYF. The chain uses TRBV27 and TRBJ2-7; 11 bases agree with TRBD2. With V trimmed by 6 bases and J by 5 bases, 9 bases remained unmatched. Germline V lookup: CDR1 MNHEY, CDR2 SMNVEV (reference sequence). The CDR3 runs to 15 residues.